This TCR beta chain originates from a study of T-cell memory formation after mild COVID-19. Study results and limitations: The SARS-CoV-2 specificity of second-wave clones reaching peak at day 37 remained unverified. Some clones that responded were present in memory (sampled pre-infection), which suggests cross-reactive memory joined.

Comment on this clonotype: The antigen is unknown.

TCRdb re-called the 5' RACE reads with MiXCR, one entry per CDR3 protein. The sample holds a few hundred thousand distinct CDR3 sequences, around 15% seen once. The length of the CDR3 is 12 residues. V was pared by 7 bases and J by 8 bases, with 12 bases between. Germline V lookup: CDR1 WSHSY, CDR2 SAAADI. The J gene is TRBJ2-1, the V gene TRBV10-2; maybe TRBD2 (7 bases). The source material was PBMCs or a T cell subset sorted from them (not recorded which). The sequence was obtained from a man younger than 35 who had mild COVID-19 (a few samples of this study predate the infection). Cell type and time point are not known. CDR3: CASIRGAYEQFF. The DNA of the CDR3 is TGCGCCAGCATTCGGGGGGCTTATGAGCAGTTCTTC.